This T cell receptor (beta chain) was sequenced in a study of high-grade serous ovarian cancer treatment subgroups. Regarding the study as a whole: TCR clonal relatedness correlated positively with neoantigen level. Repertoire analysis covered CDR3 alone, not CDR1 or CDR2.

Trimming took 6 bases from V and 4 from J, leaving 13 bases between them. The CDR3 consists of 14 residues. The germline gives CDR1 MNHEY, CDR2 SMNVEV (reference sequence). Tumor samples were taken before definitive surgery or chemotherapy. Some clones are missing from TCRdb's copy, which holds only in-frame ones; the method was immunoSEQ multiplex PCR. Here the sample spans 5,800 or so clones, about 60% being singletons. Turning to this clone: Its specificity is not known.

This clonotype originated in a human donor with high-grade serous ovarian cancer. The specimen sequenced was tumor tissue. This chain joins TRBV27 and TRBJ2-4, with D unclear. The CDR3 nucleotides read TGTGCCAGCAGCCCCCTCCAGGCAAAAAACATTCAGTACTTC. Translated, it gives CASSPLQAKNIQYF.